These T cell receptor beta chains were read from a single sample in a study of T cell responses to AZD1222 COVID-19 vaccine. The repertoire was sequenced with immunoSEQ multiplex PCR; TCRdb's copy has only in-frame clones and lacks some. The profile covers 100,000 to 150,000 clones, with around 89% appearing a single time and less than 4% taken by the ten largest. The sample in question was peripheral blood, obtained 28 days after the second AZD1222 dose. The source is an adult who received the AZD1222 COVID-19 vaccine. CDR3s include the opening cysteine and the closing phenylalanine or tryptophan. The D gene is left open where the match is weak. Rows may omit the clone size; those that give it use once, few, many or a size class.

J,D,length,size,V,CDR3,DNA
TRBJ2-2,TRBD2,16,NA,TRBV9,CASSTRTSGRTGELFF,TGTGCCAGCAGCACCCGGACTAGCGGGCGGACCGGGGAGCTGTTTTTT
TRBJ2-1,TRBD2,17,NA,TRBV28,CASTRGTSGSLYNEQFF,TGTGCCAGCACCCGGGGGACTAGCGGGAGTCTCTACAATGAGCAGTTCTTC
TRBJ2-7,NA,13,NA,TRBV7-3,CASSLTRTLEQYF,TGTGCCAGCAGCTTAACAAGGACGCTCGAGCAGTACTTC
TRBJ1-3,NA,13,NA,TRBV12-3/TRBV12-4,CASSSMGGNTIYF,TGTGCCAGCAGTTCTATGGGAGGAAACACCATATATTTT
TRBJ2-5,TRBD2,14,NA,TRBV5-1,CASRPSGSKETQYF,TGCGCCAGCAGACCTAGCGGGAGTAAAGAGACCCAGTACTTC
TRBJ2-2,NA,16,NA,TRBV19,CASSRRGDPPTGELFF,TGTGCCAGTAGTCGGCGCGGGGACCCACCCACCGGGGAGCTGTTTTTT
TRBJ1-1,NA,14,once,TRBV7-8,CASSSTGLNTEAFF,TGTGCCAGCAGCTCCACAGGGCTGAACACTGAAGCTTTCTTT
TRBJ2-1,NA,16,NA,TRBV7-3,CASSLVSRAAYNEQFF,TGTGCCAGCAGCTTAGTCTCCAGGGCGGCCTACAATGAGCAGTTCTTC
TRBJ1-2,TRBD1,12,NA,TRBV24-1,CATSGQGSFYTF,TGTGCCACCAGTGGACAGGGCTCCTTCTACACCTTC
TRBJ1-5,NA,13,NA,TRBV6-2/TRBV6-3,CASSLTGRQPQHF,TGTGCCAGCAGTTTGACGGGGAGGCAGCCCCAGCATTTT
TRBJ1-2,NA,11,NA,TRBV30,CRRIEIYGYTF,TGTAGACGGATCGAAATCTATGGCTACACCTTC
TRBJ1-3,NA,14,NA,TRBV28,CASSGGLGGNTIYF,TGTGCCAGCAGTGGCGGGCTTGGGGGAAACACCATATATTTT
TRBJ2-3,TRBD2,19,NA,TRBV7-3,CASSRLGVAGGPGADTQYF,TGTGCCAGCAGCCGTCTAGGGGTAGCGGGAGGGCCGGGGGCAGATACGCAGTATTTT
TRBJ2-7,NA,13,NA,TRBV30,CAWSGGLPYEQYF,TGTGCCTGGAGTGGAGGCCTCCCCTACGAGCAGTACTTC
TRBJ1-3,TRBD1,16,NA,TRBV9,CASSVEPTGEGNTIYF,TGTGCCAGCAGCGTAGAACCGACAGGGGAAGGAAACACCATATATTTT
TRBJ2-7,TRBD1,14,NA,TRBV6-6,CASSWKGQGYEQYF,TGTGCCAGCAGTTGGAAAGGACAGGGCTACGAGCAGTACTTC
TRBJ1-1,NA,15,NA,TRBV7-2,CASSLIPGSNTEAFF,TGTGCCAGCAGCTTAATCCCGGGGAGCAACACTGAAGCTTTCTTT